The table lists the clone carrying this T cell receptor beta chain with many counts. Its target is unknown. This sample was taken from a study of neurological immune-mediated disorders. General study results and limits: Falling below healthy controls, multiple sclerosis showed the least TCR clonal expansion, while HTLV-1-associated myelopathy showed the most. None of the CDR3 amino acid sequences in expanded clones turned up in more than one subject, which points to private repertoires in all groups.

TCRdb used MiXCR to reprocess the 5' RACE reads, holding one entry per CDR3 protein. Of about 79,000 distinct CDR3 sequences in the sample, roughly 13% were seen once. The germline V gene encodes CDR1 MDHEN and CDR2 SYDVKM. The CDR3 spans 16 residues. Trimming took off 4 bases at V and 0 bases at J, with 13 bases between the two ends. The sequence derives from a woman in her forties or fifties in good health. Sequencing input: PBMCs. The chain employs TRBV28 and TRBJ1-5; perhaps TRBD1 as D (6 bases). The DNA of the CDR3 is TGTGCCAGCAGTTACCGGGACATCTATAGCAATCAGCCCCAGCATTTT. Protein: CASSYRDIYSNQPQHF. Using reference TRBV28 and TRBJ1-5 for the parts outside the CDR3, the full variable domain is DVKVTQSSRYLVKRTGEKVFLECVQDMDHENMFWYRQDPGLGLRLIYFSYDVKMKEKGDIPEGYSVSREKKERFSLILESASTNQTSMYLCASSYRDIYSNQPQHFGDGTRLSIL.